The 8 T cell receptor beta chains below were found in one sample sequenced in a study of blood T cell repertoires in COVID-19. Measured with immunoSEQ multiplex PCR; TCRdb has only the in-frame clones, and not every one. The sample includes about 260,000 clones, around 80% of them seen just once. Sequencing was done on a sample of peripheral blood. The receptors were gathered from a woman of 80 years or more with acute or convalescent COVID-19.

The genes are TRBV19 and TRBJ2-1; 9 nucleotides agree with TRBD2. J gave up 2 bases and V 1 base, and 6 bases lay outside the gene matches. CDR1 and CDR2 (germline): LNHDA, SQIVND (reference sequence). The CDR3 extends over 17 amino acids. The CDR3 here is CASSIAGSGGPYNEQFF. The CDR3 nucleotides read TGTGCCAGTAGTATAGCTGGTAGCGGGGGCCCCTACAATGAGCAGTTCTTC.

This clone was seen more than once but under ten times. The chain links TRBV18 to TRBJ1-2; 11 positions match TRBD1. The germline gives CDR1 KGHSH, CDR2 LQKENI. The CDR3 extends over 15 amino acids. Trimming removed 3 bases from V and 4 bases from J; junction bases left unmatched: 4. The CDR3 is CASSPGQGETYGYTF. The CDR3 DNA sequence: TGTGCCAGCTCACCGGGACAGGGGGAAACCTATGGCTACACCTTC. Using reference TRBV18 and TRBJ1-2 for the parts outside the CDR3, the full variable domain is NAGVMQNPRHLVRRRGQEARLRCSPMKGHSHVYWYRQLPEEGLKFMVYLQKENIIDESGMPKERFSAEFPKEGPSILRIQQVVRGDSAAYFCASSPGQGETYGYTFGSGTRLTVV.

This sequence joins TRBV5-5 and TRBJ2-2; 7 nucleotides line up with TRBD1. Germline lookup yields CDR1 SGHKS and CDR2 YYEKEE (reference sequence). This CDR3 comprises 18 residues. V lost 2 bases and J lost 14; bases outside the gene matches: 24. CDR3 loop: CASSFLPGQELSPGGLFF. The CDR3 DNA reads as TGTGCCAGCAGCTTCCTCCCTGGACAGGAGCTTTCACCGGGTGGACTGTTTTTT.

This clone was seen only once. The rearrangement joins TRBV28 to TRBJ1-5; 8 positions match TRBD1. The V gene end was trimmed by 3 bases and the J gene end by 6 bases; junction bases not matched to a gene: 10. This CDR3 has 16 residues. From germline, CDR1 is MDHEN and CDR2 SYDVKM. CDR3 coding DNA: TGTGCCAGCAGTTTTCACGACAGGGGCGTAACTCAGCCCCAGCATTTT. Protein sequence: CASSFHDRGVTQPQHF. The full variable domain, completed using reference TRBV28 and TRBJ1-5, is DVKVTQSSRYLVKRTGEKVFLECVQDMDHENMFWYRQDPGLGLRLIYFSYDVKMKEKGDIPEGYSVSREKKERFSLILESASTNQTSMYLCASSFHDRGVTQPQHFGDGTRLSIL.

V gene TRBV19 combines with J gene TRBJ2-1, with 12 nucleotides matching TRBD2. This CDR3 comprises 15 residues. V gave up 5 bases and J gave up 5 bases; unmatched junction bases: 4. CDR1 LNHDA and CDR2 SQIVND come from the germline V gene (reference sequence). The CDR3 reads CASSFWTSGNNEQFF. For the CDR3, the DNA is TGTGCCAGTAGTTTCTGGACTAGCGGGAACAATGAGCAGTTCTTC.

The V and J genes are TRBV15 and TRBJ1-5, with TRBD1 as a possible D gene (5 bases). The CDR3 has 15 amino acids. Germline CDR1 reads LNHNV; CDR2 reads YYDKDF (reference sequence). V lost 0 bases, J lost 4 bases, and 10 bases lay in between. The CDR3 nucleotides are TGTGCCACCAGCAGAGAAAAGACAGAAAATCAGCCCCAGCATTTT. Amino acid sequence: CATSREKTENQPQHF.

The chain's CDR3 is CASSEYSIGHREKLFF. CDR3 DNA sequence: TGTGCCAGCAGTGAATACTCCATTGGACATAGAGAAAAACTGTTTTTT. The genes are TRBV25-1 and TRBJ1-4; maybe TRBD1 (5 bases). The CDR3 is 16 amino acids. Germline V lookup: CDR1 MGHDK, CDR2 SYGVNS. Trimming cost V 0 bases and J 8 bases, with 16 bases left between them.

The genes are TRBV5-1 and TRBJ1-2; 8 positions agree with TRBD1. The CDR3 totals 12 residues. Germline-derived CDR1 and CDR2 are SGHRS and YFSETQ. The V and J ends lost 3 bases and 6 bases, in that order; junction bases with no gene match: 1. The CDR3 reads CASSWDRNGYTF. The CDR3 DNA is TGCGCCAGCAGCTGGGACAGGAATGGCTACACCTTC.